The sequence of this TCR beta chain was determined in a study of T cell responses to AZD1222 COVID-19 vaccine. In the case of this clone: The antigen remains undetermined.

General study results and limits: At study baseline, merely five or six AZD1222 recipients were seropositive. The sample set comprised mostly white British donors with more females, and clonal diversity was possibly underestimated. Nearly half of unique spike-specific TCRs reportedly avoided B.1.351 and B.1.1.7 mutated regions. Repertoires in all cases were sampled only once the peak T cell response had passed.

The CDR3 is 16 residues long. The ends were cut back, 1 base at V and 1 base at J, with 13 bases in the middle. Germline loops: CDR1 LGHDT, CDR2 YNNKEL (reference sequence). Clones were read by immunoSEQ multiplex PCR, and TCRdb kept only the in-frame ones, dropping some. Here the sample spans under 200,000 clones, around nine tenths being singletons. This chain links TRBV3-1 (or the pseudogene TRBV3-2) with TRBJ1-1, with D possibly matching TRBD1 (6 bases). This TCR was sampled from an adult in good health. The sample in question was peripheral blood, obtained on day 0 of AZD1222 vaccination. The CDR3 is CASSQVGGIGNTEAFF. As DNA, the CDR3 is TGTGCCAGCAGCCAAGTAGGGGGGATCGGGAACACTGAAGCTTTCTTT.